Shown below are 14 T cell receptor beta chains from a single sample sequenced in a study of regulatory dendritic cells for organ transplantation. This table comes from immunoSEQ multiplex PCR, and its TCRdb copy is limited to in-frame clones, with some not included. The table lists 9,500 to 12,000 clones, about 90% of them singletons, with nearly 0.45% in the top ten. What these receptors recognize is not known. CFSE-labeled sorted T cells met regulatory or mature dendritic cells for less than 6 days. Sequenced sample: naive CD8+ T cells from blood cultured with dendritic cells. Subset described: CD45RA+ naive T cells. These receptors all stem from a human donor in good health.

V and J are TRBV6-5 and TRBJ2-5; tentatively, D is TRBD2 (6 bases). CDR1 and CDR2 from the germline V gene are MNHEY and SVGAGI. V lost 2 bases to trimming and J lost 2 bases, with 12 bases between them. The CDR3 is made up of 15 amino acids. The DNA for the CDR3 is TGTGCCAGCAGTTACGCTGGTAGCGGTCAAGAGACCCAGTACTTC. Protein sequence: CASSYAGSGQETQYF.

The chain employs TRBV19 and TRBJ2-7; D call uncertain. This CDR3 comprises 13 residues. Trimming removed 6 bases at V and 0 bases at J, with 9 bases between. CDR1 is LNHDA, CDR2 SQIVND, per germline (reference sequence). CDR3 bases: TGTGCCAGTAGCCAGGAGAGCTCCTACGAGCAGTACTTC. Translation: CASSQESSYEQYF.

The V call is TRBV5-4, the J call TRBJ2-7, with D tentatively TRBD2 (6 bases). V gave up 2 bases and J gave up 4 bases, with 19 bases separating them. The CDR3 runs to 16 residues. CDR1 is SGHNT, CDR2 YYREEE, per germline (reference sequence). This CDR3 reads CASSFRRGLEGYEQYF. The CDR3 nucleotides read TGTGCCAGCAGCTTCAGGAGGGGACTTGAGGGATACGAGCAGTACTTC. The full variable domain, completed using reference TRBV5-4 and TRBJ2-7, is ETGVTQSPTHLIKTRGQQVTLRCSSQSGHNTVSWYQQALGQGPQFIFQYYREEENGRGNFPPRFSGLQFPNYSSELNVNALELDDSALYLCASSFRRGLEGYEQYFGPGTRLTVT.

A word on this clone: Given the absence of the conserved phenylalanine or tryptophan at the CDR3 end, a read error is likely. The chain uses TRBV9 and TRBJ2-7; D is perhaps TRBD1 (6 bases). The CDR3 is made up of 14 amino acids. Germline V gives CDR1 SGDLS, CDR2 YYNGEE. With 3 bases removed from V and 3 bases from J, the gap between germline ends came to 13 bases. As DNA, the CDR3 is TGTGCCAGCAGCGCCCGGGACACCGGCTACGAGCAGTACCTC. This codes for CASSARDTGYEQYL.

The chain joins TRBV7-8 to TRBJ2-7; 9 bases fit TRBD1. CDR1 and CDR2 from the germline V gene are SGHVS and FQNEAQ. V dropped 4 bases and J dropped 5; count of bases not matched to a gene: 3. The CDR3 is 13 residues long. CDR3 bases: TGTGCCAGCAGCTGGACAGGGGTCAACGAGCAGTACTTC. Amino acids: CASSWTGVNEQYF.

V gene TRBV15 combines with J gene TRBJ2-3; TRBD1 or TRBD2 may be the D gene (5 bases each). V dropped 0 bases and J dropped 7 bases, with 17 bases sitting between them. Germline V gene sequence: CDR1 LNHNV, CDR2 YYDKDF (reference sequence). The CDR3 consists of 16 residues. CDR3 coding DNA: TGTGCCACCAGCAGAGATCGATTGGGGGTGTGGAATACGCAGTATTTT. It translates to CATSRDRLGVWNTQYF.

Here the CDR3 DNA reads TGTGCCACCAGCCTCTGGGACAGGTCTCAAGGTACAATCTACGAGCAGTACTTC. It yields the protein CATSLWDRSQGTIYEQYF. The chain recombines TRBV15 with TRBJ2-7; 8 bases match TRBD1. V lost 5 bases to trimming and J lost 3 bases; unmatched junction nucleotides: 18. The CDR3 is 18 residues long. Germline V CDR1 and CDR2: LNHNV, YYDKDF (reference sequence).

This chain uses TRBV7-9 with TRBJ2-7; 9 nucleotides align to TRBD1. The V segment lost 4 bases and the J segment 5 bases; nucleotides outside the gene matches: 9. This CDR3 spans 15 amino acids. Germline V lookup: CDR1 SEHNR, CDR2 FQNEAQ (reference sequence). Written as DNA, the CDR3 is TGTGCCAGCAGCTGGCCGGGACAGGGTCGCCACGAGCAGTACTTC. Protein: CASSWPGQGRHEQYF.

The V gene is TRBV28, the J gene TRBJ2-7, with 7 bases fitting TRBD1. The CDR3 has 13 residues. Germline V gene data show CDR1 as MDHEN and CDR2 as SYDVKM. V dropped 5 bases and J dropped 6; count of bases not matched to a gene: 7. The CDR3 reads CASSITGAGEQYF. DNA for the CDR3: TGTGCCAGCAGTATAACAGGGGCTGGCGAGCAGTACTTC.

CDR3 coding DNA: TGTGCCAGCAGCCACCTCGGGACAGACTACGAGCAGTACTTC. Amino acid sequence: CASSHLGTDYEQYF. The gene calls are TRBV7-8 and TRBJ2-7, with 7 nucleotides matching TRBD1. After removal of 5 bases from V and 3 bases from J, the junction contained 7 bases not matched to a gene. Per germline, CDR1 SGHVS and CDR2 FQNEAQ. The CDR3 spans 14 residues. The whole variable domain, remainder taken from reference TRBV7-8 and TRBJ2-7, is GAGVSQSPRYKVAKRGQDVALRCDPISGHVSLFWYQQALGQGPEFLTYFQNEAQLDKSGLPSDRFFAERPEGSVSTLKIQRTQQEDSAVYLCASSHLGTDYEQYFGPGTRLTVT.

This sequence joins TRBV25-1 and TRBJ2-1, with 9 bases fitting TRBD2. Trimming took 5 bases from V and 6 from J; bases not matched to a gene: 14. This CDR3 region has 17 residues. CDR1 and CDR2 from the germline V gene are MGHDK and SYGVNS. Here the CDR3 DNA reads TGTGCCAGCAGTCCGTTCCCGCTAGCGGGGATTGGCAATGAGCAGTTCTTC. It yields the protein CASSPFPLAGIGNEQFF.

The chain recombines TRBV5-1 with TRBJ2-7; maybe TRBD2 (6 bases). This CDR3 is built from 15 residues. From germline, CDR1 is SGHRS and CDR2 YFSETQ. Trimming cost V 4 bases and J 3 bases, with 17 bases left between them. The CDR3, as DNA: TGCGCCAGCAGCGCTCTTCTGGAGGGACTCTACGAGCAGTACTTC. It yields the protein CASSALLEGLYEQYF.

The CDR3 reads CAIPGIQETQYF. The CDR3 DNA is TGTGCCATACCCGGGATCCAAGAGACCCAGTACTTC. The chain employs TRBV19 and TRBJ2-5; D perhaps matches TRBD2 (5 bases). Germline V CDR1 and CDR2: LNHDA, SQIVND (reference sequence). Deletions cut 10 bases from V and 1 base from J, with 10 bases between. The CDR3 extends over 12 amino acids.

The V gene is TRBV9, the J gene TRBJ2-1; TRBD2 aligns across 12 bases. The germline V gene has CDR1 SGDLS and CDR2 YYNGEE. Trimming removed 3 bases from V and 4 bases from J; junction bases left unmatched: 5. The CDR3 is made up of 16 amino acids. CDR3 loop: CASSARTSGEYNEQFF. The CDR3, as DNA: TGTGCCAGCAGCGCCCGGACTAGCGGGGAGTACAATGAGCAGTTCTTC.